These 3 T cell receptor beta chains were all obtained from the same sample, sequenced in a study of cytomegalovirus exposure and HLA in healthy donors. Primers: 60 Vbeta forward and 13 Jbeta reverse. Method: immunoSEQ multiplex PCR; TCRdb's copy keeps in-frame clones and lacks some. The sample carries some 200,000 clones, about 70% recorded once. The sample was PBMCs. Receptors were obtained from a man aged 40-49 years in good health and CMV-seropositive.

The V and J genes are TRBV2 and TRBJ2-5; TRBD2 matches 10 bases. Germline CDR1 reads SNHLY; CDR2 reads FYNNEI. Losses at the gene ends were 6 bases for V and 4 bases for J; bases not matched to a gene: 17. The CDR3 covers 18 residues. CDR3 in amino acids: CASSWTSGYSEVIETQYF. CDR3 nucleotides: TGTGCCAGCAGCTGGACTAGCGGATACTCTGAGGTAATAGAGACCCAGTACTTC.

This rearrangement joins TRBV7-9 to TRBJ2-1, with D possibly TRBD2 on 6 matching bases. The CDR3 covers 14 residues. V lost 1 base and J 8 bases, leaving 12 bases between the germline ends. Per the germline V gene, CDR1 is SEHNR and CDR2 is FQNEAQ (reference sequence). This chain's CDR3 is CASSLGAGLDEQFF. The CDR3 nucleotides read TGTGCCAGCAGCTTAGGGGCGGGGTTGGATGAGCAGTTCTTC.

CDR3 region: CASSLVGGGAGDTQYF. CDR3 DNA: TGCGCCAGCAGCTTGGTAGGCGGGGGGGCCGGAGATACGCAGTATTTT. The rearrangement joins TRBV5-1 to TRBJ2-3, with TRBD2 identical over 9 bases. The germline CDR1 and CDR2 sequences are SGHRS and YFSETQ. The J segment lost 5 bases and the V segment lost 0 bases, leaving 7 bases of the junction unmatched. The CDR3 has 16 residues.